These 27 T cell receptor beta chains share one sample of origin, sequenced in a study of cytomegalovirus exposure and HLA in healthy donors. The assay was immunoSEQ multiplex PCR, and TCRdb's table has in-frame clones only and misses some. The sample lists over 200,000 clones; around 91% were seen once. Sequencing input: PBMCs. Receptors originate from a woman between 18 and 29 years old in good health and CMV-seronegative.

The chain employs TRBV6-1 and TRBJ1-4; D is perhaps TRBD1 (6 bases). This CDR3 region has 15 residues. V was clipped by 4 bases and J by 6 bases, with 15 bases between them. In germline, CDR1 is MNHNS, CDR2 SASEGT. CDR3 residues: CASSGWQGLDEKLFF. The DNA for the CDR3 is TGTGCCAGCAGTGGCTGGCAGGGGTTGGATGAAAAACTGTTTTTT.

The CDR3 here is CASSRGRVDDQPQHF. The CDR3, as DNA: TGTGCCAGCAGCCGAGGGAGGGTGGACGATCAGCCCCAGCATTTT. The J gene is TRBJ1-5, the V gene TRBV7-2; D remains unclear. Trimming stripped 5 bases from V and 5 bases from J, with 16 bases between. CDR3 length: 15 amino acids. Germline CDR1 SGHTA, CDR2 FQGNSA.

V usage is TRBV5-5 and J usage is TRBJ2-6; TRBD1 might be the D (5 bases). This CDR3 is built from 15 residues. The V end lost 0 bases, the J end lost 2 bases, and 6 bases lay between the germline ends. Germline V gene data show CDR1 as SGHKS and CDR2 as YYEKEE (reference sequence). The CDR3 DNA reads TGTGCCAGCAGCTTGGAGGGGACTGGGGCCAACGTCCTGACTTTC. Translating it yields CASSLEGTGANVLTF.

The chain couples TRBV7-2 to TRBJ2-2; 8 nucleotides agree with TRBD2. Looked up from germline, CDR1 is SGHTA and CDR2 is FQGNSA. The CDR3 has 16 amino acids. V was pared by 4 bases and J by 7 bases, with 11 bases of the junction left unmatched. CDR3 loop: CASSSPGLGAIGELFF. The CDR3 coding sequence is TGTGCCAGCAGCTCGCCGGGACTAGGTGCCATCGGGGAGCTGTTTTTT.

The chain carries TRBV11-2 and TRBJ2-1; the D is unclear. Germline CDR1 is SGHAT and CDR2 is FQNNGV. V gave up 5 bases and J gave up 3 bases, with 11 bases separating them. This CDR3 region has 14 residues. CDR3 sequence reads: CASSPSNGYNEQFF. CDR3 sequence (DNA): TGTGCCAGCAGCCCGAGCAACGGCTACAATGAGCAGTTCTTC. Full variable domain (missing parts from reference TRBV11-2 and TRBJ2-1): EAGVAQSPRYKIIEKRQSVAFWCNPISGHATLYWYQQILGQGPKLLIQFQNNGVVDDSQLPKDRFSAERLKGVDSTLKIQPAKLEDSAVYLCASSPSNGYNEQFFGPGTRLTVL.

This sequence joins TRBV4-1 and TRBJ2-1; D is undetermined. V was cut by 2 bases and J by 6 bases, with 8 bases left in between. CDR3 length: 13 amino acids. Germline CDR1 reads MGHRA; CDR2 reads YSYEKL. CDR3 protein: CASSQLERNEQFF. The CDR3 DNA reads TGCGCCAGCAGCCAACTAGAGCGCAATGAGCAGTTCTTC.

DNA of the CDR3: TGTGCCAGCAGCTCGGGGGGGACAGGGTTCTTCTACGAGCAGTACGTC. This translates into CASSSGGTGFFYEQYV. This rearrangement joins TRBV5-5 to TRBJ2-7; perhaps TRBD1 as D (9 bases). CDR3 length: 16 amino acids. CDR1 and CDR2 (germline): SGHKS, YYEKEE (reference sequence). Trimming removed 3 bases at V and 3 bases at J, with 19 bases between.

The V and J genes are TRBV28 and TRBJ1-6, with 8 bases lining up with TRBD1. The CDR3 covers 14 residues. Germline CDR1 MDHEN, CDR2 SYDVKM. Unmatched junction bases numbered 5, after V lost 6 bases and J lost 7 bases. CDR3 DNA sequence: TGTGCCAGCAGGCCGGGACAGGAGAATTCACCCCTCCACTTT. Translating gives CASRPGQENSPLHF. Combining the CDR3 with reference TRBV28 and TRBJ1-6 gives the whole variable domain DVKVTQSSRYLVKRTGEKVFLECVQDMDHENMFWYRQDPGLGLRLIYFSYDVKMKEKGDIPEGYSVSREKKERFSLILESASTNQTSMYLCASRPGQENSPLHFGNGTRLTVT.

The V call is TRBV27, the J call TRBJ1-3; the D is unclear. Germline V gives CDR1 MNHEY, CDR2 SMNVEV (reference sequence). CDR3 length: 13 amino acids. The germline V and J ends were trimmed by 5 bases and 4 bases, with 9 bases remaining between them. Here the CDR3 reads CASSPSPGNTIYF. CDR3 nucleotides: TGTGCCAGCAGTCCCTCCCCGGGAAACACCATATATTTT.

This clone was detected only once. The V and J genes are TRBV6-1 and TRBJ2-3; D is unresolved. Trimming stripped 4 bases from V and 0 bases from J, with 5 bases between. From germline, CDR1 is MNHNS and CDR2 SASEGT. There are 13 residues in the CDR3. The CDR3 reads CASSAFSTDTQYF. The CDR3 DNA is TGTGCCAGCAGTGCATTTAGCACAGATACGCAGTATTTT.

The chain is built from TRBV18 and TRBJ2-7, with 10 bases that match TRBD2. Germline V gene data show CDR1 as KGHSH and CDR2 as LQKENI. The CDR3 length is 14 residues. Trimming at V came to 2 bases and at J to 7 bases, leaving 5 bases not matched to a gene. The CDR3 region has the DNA TGTGCCAGCTCACCAGAAGCGGGGGGGACGGAGCAGTACTTC. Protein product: CASSPEAGGTEQYF.

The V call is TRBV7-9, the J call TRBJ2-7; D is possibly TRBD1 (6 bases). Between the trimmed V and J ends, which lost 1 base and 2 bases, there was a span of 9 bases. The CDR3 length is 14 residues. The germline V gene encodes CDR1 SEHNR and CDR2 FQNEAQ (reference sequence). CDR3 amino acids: CASSLEQGPYEQYV. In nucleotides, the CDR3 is TGTGCCAGCAGCTTAGAACAGGGCCCCTACGAGCAGTACGTC.

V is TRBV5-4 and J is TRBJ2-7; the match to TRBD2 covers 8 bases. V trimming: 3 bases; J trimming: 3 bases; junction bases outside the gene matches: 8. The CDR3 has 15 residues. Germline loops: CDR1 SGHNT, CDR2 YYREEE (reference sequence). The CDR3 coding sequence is TGTGCCAGCAGCTACACGGGGGGGACCGACTACGAGCAGTACGTC. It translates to CASSYTGGTDYEQYV.

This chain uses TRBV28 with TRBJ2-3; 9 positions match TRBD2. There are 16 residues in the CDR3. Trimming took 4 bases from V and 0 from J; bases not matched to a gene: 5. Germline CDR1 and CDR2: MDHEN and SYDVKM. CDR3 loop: CASSSISGGSTDTQYF. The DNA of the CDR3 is TGTGCCAGCAGTTCGATTAGCGGGGGCAGCACAGATACGCAGTATTTT.

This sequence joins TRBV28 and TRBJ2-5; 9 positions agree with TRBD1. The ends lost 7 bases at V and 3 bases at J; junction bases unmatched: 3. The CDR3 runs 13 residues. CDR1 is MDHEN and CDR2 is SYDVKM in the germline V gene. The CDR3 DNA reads TGTGCCAGCATGAGGACAGGGGAAGAGACCCAGTACTTC. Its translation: CASMRTGEETQYF.

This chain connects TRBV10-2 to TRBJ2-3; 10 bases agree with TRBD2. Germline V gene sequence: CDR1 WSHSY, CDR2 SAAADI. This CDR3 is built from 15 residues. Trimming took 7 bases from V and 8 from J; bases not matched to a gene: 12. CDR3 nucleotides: TGCGCCAGCATGGTCGAGCGGGGGGGGCTAGGTACGCAGTATTTT. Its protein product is CASMVERGGLGTQYF.

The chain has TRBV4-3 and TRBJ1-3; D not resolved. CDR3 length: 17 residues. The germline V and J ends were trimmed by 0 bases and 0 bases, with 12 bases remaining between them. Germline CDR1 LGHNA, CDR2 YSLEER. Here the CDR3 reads CASSQDLTGISGNTIYF. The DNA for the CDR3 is TGCGCCAGCAGCCAAGATCTAACCGGGATCTCTGGAAACACCATATATTTT.

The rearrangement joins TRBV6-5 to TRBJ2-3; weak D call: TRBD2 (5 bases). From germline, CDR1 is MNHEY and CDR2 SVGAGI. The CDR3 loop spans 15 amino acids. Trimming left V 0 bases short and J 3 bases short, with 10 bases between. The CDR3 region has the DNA TGTGCCAGCAGTTACTCGTTCCGAGGGACAGATACGCAGTATTTT. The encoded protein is CASSYSFRGTDTQYF.

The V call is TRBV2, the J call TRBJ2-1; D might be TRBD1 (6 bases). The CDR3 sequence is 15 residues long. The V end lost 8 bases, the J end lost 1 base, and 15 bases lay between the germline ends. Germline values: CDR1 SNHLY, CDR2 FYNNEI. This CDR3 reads CASSTGTLSYNEQFF. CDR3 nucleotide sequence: TGTGCCAGCTCTACCGGGACACTTTCCTACAATGAGCAGTTCTTC.

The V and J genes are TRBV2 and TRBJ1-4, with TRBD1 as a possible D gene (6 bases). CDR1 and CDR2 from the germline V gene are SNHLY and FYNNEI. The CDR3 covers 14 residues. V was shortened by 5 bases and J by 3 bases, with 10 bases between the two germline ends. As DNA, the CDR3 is TGTGCCAGCAGTACTCAGGGGCCTAATGAAAAACTGTTTTTT. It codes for CASSTQGPNEKLFF. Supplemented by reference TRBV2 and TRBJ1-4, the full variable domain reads EPEVTQTPSHQVTQMGQEVILRCVPISNHLYFYWYRQILGQKVEFLVSFYNNEISEKSEIFDDQFSVERPDGSNFTLKIRSTKLEDSAMYFCASSTQGPNEKLFFGSGTQLSVL.

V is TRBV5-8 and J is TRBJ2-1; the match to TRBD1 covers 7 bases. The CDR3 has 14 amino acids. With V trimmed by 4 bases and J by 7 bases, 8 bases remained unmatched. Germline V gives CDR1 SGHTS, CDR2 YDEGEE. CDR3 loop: CASSPWSQGNEQFF. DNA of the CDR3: TGTGCCAGCAGCCCTTGGTCACAGGGGAATGAGCAGTTCTTC.

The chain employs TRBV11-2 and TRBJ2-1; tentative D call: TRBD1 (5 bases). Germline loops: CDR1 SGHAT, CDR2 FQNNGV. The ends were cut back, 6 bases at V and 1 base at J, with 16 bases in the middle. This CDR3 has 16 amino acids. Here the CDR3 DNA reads TGTGCCAGCAGACCCAATCAGGGTCGGTCCTACAATGAGCAGTTCTTC. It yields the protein CASRPNQGRSYNEQFF.

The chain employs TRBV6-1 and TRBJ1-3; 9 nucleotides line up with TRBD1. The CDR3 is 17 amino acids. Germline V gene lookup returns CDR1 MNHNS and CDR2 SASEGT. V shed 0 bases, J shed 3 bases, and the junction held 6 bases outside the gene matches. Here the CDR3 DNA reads TGTGCCAGCAGTGAAGCACCACAGGGGGCTATTGGAAACACCATATATTTT. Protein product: CASSEAPQGAIGNTIYF.

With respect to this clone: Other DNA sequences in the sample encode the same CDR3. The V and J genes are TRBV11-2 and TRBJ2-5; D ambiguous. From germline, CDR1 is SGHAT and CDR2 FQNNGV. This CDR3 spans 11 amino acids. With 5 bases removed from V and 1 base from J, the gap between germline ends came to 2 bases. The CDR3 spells CASSLQETQYF. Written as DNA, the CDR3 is TGTGCCAGCAGCCTCCAAGAGACCCAGTACTTC.

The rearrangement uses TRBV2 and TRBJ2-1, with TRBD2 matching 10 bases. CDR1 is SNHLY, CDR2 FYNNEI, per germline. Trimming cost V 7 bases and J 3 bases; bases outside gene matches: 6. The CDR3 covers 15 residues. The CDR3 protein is CASTFSGGLYNEQFF. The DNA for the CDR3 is TGTGCCAGCACCTTTAGCGGGGGGCTCTACAATGAGCAGTTCTTC.

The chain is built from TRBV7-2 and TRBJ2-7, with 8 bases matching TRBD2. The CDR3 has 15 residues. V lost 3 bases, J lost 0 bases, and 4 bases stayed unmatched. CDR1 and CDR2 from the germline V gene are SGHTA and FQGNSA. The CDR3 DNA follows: TGTGCCAGCAGCTTTAGCGGGGCGGGCTCCTACGAGCAGTACTTC. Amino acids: CASSFSGAGSYEQYF.

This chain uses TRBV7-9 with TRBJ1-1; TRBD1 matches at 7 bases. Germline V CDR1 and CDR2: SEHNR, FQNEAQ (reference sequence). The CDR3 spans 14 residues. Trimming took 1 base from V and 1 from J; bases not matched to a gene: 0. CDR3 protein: CASSLGTGNTEAFF. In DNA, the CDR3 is TGTGCCAGCAGCTTAGGGACAGGGAACACTGAAGCTTTCTTT.